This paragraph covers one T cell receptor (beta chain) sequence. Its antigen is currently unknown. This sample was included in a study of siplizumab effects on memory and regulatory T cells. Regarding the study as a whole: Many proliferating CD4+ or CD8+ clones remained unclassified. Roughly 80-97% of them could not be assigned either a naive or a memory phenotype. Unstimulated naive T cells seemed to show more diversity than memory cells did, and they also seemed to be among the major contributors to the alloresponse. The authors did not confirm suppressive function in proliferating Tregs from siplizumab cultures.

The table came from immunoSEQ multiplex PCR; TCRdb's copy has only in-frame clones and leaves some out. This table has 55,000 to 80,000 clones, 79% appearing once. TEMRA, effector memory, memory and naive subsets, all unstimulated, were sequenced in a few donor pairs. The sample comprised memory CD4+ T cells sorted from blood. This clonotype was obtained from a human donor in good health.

This CDR3 reads CASSPDQVPNTGELFF. CDR3 coding DNA: TGTGCCAGCTCACCAGATCAGGTCCCGAACACCGGGGAGCTGTTTTTT. The chain recombines TRBV18 with TRBJ2-2; D unresolved. There are 16 residues in the CDR3. The V end was cut by 2 bases, the J end by 0 bases, with 10 bases between. CDR1 KGHSH and CDR2 LQKENI come from the germline V gene.